These 18 T cell receptor beta chains were sequenced from one sample in a study of identical twins. TCRdb fed the 5' RACE reads into MiXCR, producing one record per CDR3 protein. Of around 490,000 distinct CDR3 sequences detected, roughly an eighth appear once; the ten largest clones hold around 0.98%. This sample was also put to use in a study of yellow fever vaccine responses in identical twins.

Sequenced: CD4+ T cells sorted from blood. All receptors come from a woman in her late teens or twenties in good health.

This chain joins TRBV5-1 and TRBJ2-7; possible D gene TRBD2, 6 bases. Looked up from germline, CDR1 is SGHRS and CDR2 is YFSETQ. The CDR3 is 14 residues long. V lost 4 bases and J 5 bases, leaving 16 bases between the germline ends. CDR3 sequence: CASSLEGAGNEQYF. The CDR3 DNA reads as TGCGCCAGCAGCCTGGAGGGCGCTGGAAACGAGCAGTACTTC.

The DNA of the CDR3 is TGTGCCAGCAGCCAAGACAGGCTTATTTTCCAAGAGACCCAGTACTTC. Translated: CASSQDRLIFQETQYF. This chain joins TRBV3-1 and TRBJ2-5; no firm D call. The germline gives CDR1 LGHDT, CDR2 YNNKEL (reference sequence). The CDR3 has 16 residues. The V end was cut by 0 bases, the J end by 1 base, with 12 bases between.

This rearrangement joins TRBV6-1 to TRBJ1-6; TRBD1 agrees at 11 bases. This CDR3 region has 14 residues. V was clipped by 8 bases and J by 9 bases; unmatched bases: 6. Germline V CDR1 and CDR2: MNHNS, SASEGT. The DNA for the CDR3 is TGTGCCAGCGGTCGGACAGGGGGCCTTTCACCCCTCCACTTT. Protein product: CASGRTGGLSPLHF.

As regards this clonotype: A much larger clonotype is one base distant, so this may be a read error. The gene calls are TRBV6-2 or TRBV6-3 and TRBJ2-3; D may be TRBD1 or TRBD2 (5 bases each). CDR3 length equals 15 residues. Germline CDR1 is MNHEY and CDR2 is SVGEGT. Trimming took off 8 bases at V and 0 bases at J, with 15 bases between the two ends. CDR3 DNA: TGTGCCAGCGGGAAAGACGGGGCTAGCACAGATACGCAGTATTTT. It yields the protein CASGKDGASTDTQYF.

There are many counts of this clonotype. This sequence joins TRBV12-3 or TRBV12-4 and TRBJ2-1, with a tentative D call TRBD1 (5 bases). Trimming pared 3 bases from V and 10 bases from J, leaving 10 bases between. This CDR3 is 12 amino acids long. The CDR3 region is CASSFPGMEQFF. The CDR3 DNA follows: TGTGCCAGCAGTTTTCCAGGGATGGAGCAGTTCTTC.

The sample holds a few counts of this clonotype. The chain recombines TRBV24-1 with TRBJ1-5; weak D call: TRBD1 (6 bases). The CDR3 loop spans 17 amino acids. The germline V gene encodes CDR1 KGHDR and CDR2 SFDVKD. V gave up 3 bases and J gave up 5 bases, with 19 bases separating them. This CDR3 is CATSDPSRGANHQPQHF. The CDR3, as DNA: TGTGCCACCAGTGATCCCTCCCGGGGGGCGAATCATCAGCCCCAGCATTTT.

The chain carries TRBV15 and TRBJ2-3; 11 bases line up with TRBD2. The germline CDR1 and CDR2 sequences are LNHNV and YYDKDF (reference sequence). Trimming removed 0 bases from V and 2 bases from J; junction bases left unmatched: 7. The CDR3 spans 18 residues. CDR3 coding DNA: TGTGCCACCAGCAGAGATCGGTTAGCGGGGGGGTACACAGATACGCAGTATTTT. Its protein product is CATSRDRLAGGYTDTQYF.

This chain uses TRBV30 with TRBJ2-7; possibly TRBD2 for D (5 bases). The length of the CDR3 is 13 residues. Germline CDR1 reads GTSNPN; CDR2 reads SVGIG (reference sequence). Trimming removed 5 bases from V and 6 bases from J, with 17 bases in between. In DNA, the CDR3 is TGTGCCTGGGGGCCCGCTCGGGGTGGCGAGCAGTACTTC. Translation gives CAWGPARGGEQYF.

The chain uses TRBV11-2 and TRBJ2-1; D is unclear. The V gene lost 5 bases and the J gene lost 5 bases, with 10 bases spanning the gap. This CDR3 has 13 amino acids. The germline CDR1 and CDR2 sequences are SGHAT and FQNNGV. The CDR3 coding sequence is TGTGCCAGCAGCCCCCTACGGGACAATGAGCAGTTCTTC. Amino acid sequence: CASSPLRDNEQFF.

This clonotype was recorded many times. The chain is built from TRBV3-1 and TRBJ2-3, with a possible D match to TRBD2 (6 bases). The CDR3 is made up of 15 amino acids. CDR1 and CDR2 from the germline V gene are LGHDT and YNNKEL (reference sequence). Deletions cut 2 bases from V and 2 bases from J, with 11 bases between. CDR3 amino acids: CASSQTGVHTDTQYF. The CDR3 bases are TGTGCCAGCAGCCAAACGGGGGTCCACACAGATACGCAGTATTTT.

J is TRBJ2-1 and V is TRBV6-1; 13 bases fit TRBD2. Germline CDR1 MNHNS, CDR2 SASEGT. Trimming cost V 4 bases and J 7 bases; bases outside gene matches: 10. The CDR3 extends over 17 amino acids. The CDR3 sequence: CASSGTSGRVLGNEQFF. The CDR3 region has the DNA TGTGCCAGCAGTGGGACTAGCGGGAGAGTCCTAGGGAATGAGCAGTTCTTC.

The CDR3 nucleotides are TGCGCCAGCAGCTTGGACCCGGGACAAATACTCTTAGCCAAAAACATTCAGTACTTC. Residues: CASSLDPGQILLAKNIQYF. The genes are TRBV5-1 and TRBJ2-4, with D maybe TRBD1 (6 bases). CDR1 and CDR2 (germline): SGHRS, YFSETQ. The CDR3 has 19 residues. Trimming took 0 bases from V and 0 from J, leaving 19 bases between them.

This clonotype has more than one count but fewer than ten. The chain couples TRBV10-3 to TRBJ2-5; 8 nucleotides line up with TRBD2. The CDR3 consists of 13 residues. The V gene's germline CDR1 is ENHRY and CDR2 SYGVKD. J was trimmed by 7 bases and V by 3 bases; bases with no gene match: 4. CDR3 in DNA: TGTGCCATCAGTGATCCGGGAGGGGGGACCCAGTACTTC. Protein: CAISDPGGGTQYF.

CDR3 coding DNA: TGCAGTGCTAGAGGCAGCGGGAGGGGGAATGAGCAGTTCTTC. It codes for CSARGSGRGNEQFF. The chain links TRBV20-1 to TRBJ2-1, with TRBD2 matching over 10 bases. Germline trimming cut 1 base from V and 7 bases from J; bases unmatched to any gene: 4. Germline V CDR1 and CDR2: DFQATT, SNEGSKA (reference sequence). CDR3 length equals 14 residues.

This clonotype has a handful of counts. The gene calls are TRBV7-9 and TRBJ2-7; a weak D match, TRBD1 (5 bases). V lost 5 bases, J lost 5 bases, and 19 bases lay in between. The CDR3 totals 15 residues. Germline V gene lookup returns CDR1 SEHNR and CDR2 FQNEAQ (reference sequence). The CDR3 protein is CASSLGQGNHHEQYF. The CDR3 coding sequence is TGTGCCAGCAGCCTGGGGCAGGGCAATCACCACGAGCAGTACTTC.

This clonotype has a handful of counts. The genes are TRBV4-3 and TRBJ2-2; D is unclear. The CDR3 loop spans 14 amino acids. V was cut by 0 bases and J by 7 bases, with 9 bases left in between. Germline V gene data show CDR1 as LGHNA and CDR2 as YSLEER. This CDR3 is CASSQDLRGGELFF. As DNA, the CDR3 is TGCGCCAGCAGCCAAGATTTGAGAGGCGGGGAGCTGTTTTTT.

The table lists this clonotype with a few counts. This chain connects TRBV12-3 or TRBV12-4 to TRBJ2-1, with TRBD2 matching over 15 bases. The CDR3 has 17 residues. Trimming removed 4 bases from V and 6 bases from J; junction bases left unmatched: 7. The CDR3 spells CASSSWTSGREGNEQFF. CDR3 in DNA: TGTGCCAGCAGTTCTTGGACTAGCGGGAGGGAAGGCAATGAGCAGTTCTTC.

The J gene is TRBJ2-1, the V gene TRBV2; D remains ambiguous. CDR3 length: 14 residues. Trimming shortened V by 3 bases and J by 4 bases, and 10 bases separated the two germline ends. Germline CDR1 is SNHLY and CDR2 is FYNNEI. The CDR3 is CASSDNTRYNEQFF. In nucleotides, the CDR3 is TGTGCCAGCAGTGACAATACCCGTTACAATGAGCAGTTCTTC.